This TCR beta chain was sequenced during a study of cytomegalovirus exposure and HLA in healthy donors. Turning to this clone: The antigen remains undetermined.

The PCR had 60 Vbeta and 13 Jbeta primers. The protocol was immunoSEQ multiplex PCR, while the TCRdb copy is restricted to in-frame clones and leaves out a portion. The table includes 150,000 to 200,000 clones, 80% to 85% detected once. Overall study results and limits: Rare TCR sequences predominated, though certain public TCRs were found in many donors. A later analysis showed TCR association rates differing by HLA locus, peaking at DRB1 and lowest at HLA-C. For most subjects, TCR beta sequences were reported to predict HLA-A and HLA-B alleles with accuracy.

Each of the donors was a healthy bone marrow donor. Germline V lookup: CDR1 SNHLY, CDR2 FYNNEI. The CDR3 sequence is 17 residues long. Trimming at V came to 10 bases and at J to 1 base, leaving 12 bases not matched to a gene. The origin of this receptor is a woman aged 18 to 35 in good health and CMV-seronegative. The chain carries TRBV2 and TRBJ1-4; 10 bases map to TRBD1. Sequences were obtained from PBMCs. The CDR3 is CATDLDRGDGTNEKLFF. The CDR3 DNA sequence: TGTGCCACCGACCTGGACAGGGGGGATGGAACTAATGAAAAACTGTTTTTT.